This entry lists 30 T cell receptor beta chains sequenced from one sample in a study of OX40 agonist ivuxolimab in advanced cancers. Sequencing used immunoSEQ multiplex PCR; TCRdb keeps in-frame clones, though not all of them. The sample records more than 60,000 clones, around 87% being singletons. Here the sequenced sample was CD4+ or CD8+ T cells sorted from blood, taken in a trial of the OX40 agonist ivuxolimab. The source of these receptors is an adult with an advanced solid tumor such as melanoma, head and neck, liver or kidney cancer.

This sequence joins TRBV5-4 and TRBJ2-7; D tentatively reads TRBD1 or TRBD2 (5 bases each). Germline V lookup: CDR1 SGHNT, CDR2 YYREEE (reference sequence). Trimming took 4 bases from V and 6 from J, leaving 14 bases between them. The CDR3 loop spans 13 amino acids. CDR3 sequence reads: CASSRDAAGEQYF. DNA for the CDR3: TGTGCCAGCAGCCGGGACGCCGCTGGCGAGCAGTACTTC.

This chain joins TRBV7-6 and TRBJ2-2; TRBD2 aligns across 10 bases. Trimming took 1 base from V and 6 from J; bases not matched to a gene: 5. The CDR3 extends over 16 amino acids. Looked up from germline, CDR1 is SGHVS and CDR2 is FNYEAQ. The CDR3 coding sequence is TGTGCCAGCAGCTTAGGCCTAGCGGGAGCCTCCGGGGAGCTGTTTTTT. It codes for CASSLGLAGASGELFF.

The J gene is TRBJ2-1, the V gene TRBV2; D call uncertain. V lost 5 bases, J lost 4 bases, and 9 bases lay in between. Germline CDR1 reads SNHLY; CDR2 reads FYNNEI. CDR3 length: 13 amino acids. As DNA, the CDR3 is TGTGCCAGCAGTACGGGCGGTTACAATGAGCAGTTCTTC. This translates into CASSTGGYNEQFF. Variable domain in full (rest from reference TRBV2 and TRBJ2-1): EPEVTQTPSHQVTQMGQEVILRCVPISNHLYFYWYRQILGQKVEFLVSFYNNEISEKSEIFDDQFSVERPDGSNFTLKIRSTKLEDSAMYFCASSTGGYNEQFFGPGTRLTVL.

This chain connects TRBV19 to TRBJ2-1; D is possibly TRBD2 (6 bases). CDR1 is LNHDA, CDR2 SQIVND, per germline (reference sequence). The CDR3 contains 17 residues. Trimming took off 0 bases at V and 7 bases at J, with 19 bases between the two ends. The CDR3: CASSIEGLGGMRNEQFF. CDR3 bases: TGTGCCAGTAGTATAGAGGGTTTGGGGGGAATGAGGAATGAGCAGTTCTTC.

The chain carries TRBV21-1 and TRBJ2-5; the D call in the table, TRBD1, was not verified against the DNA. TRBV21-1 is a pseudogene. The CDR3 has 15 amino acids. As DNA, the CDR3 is TGTGCCAGCAGCAACAGGGGGCAACTGGAAGAGACCCAGTACTTC. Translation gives CASSNRGQLEETQYF.

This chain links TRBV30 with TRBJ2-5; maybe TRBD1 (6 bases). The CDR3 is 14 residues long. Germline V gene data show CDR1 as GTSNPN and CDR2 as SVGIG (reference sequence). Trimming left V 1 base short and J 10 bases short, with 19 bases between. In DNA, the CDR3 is TGTGCCTGGAGTGGGGGGCAGGCCGGCCACGGCCAGTACTTC. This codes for CAWSGGQAGHGQYF.

The CDR3 protein is CATGQGTDTQYF. In nucleotides, the CDR3 is TGTGCCACCGGACAGGGCACAGATACGCAGTATTTT. The genes are TRBV6-5 and TRBJ2-3; TRBD1 matches at 7 bases. Germline loops: CDR1 MNHEY, CDR2 SVGAGI. With V trimmed by 10 bases and J by 1 base, 2 bases remained unmatched. The CDR3 is 12 amino acids.

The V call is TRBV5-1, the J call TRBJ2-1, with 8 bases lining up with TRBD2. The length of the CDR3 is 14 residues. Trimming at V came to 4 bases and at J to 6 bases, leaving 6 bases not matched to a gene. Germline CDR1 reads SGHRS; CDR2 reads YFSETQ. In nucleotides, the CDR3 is TGCGCCAGCAGCCCTGGACTAGCTGGCAATGAGCAGTTCTTC. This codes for CASSPGLAGNEQFF. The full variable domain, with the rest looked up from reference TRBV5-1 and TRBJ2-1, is KAGVTQTPRYLIKTRGQQVTLSCSPISGHRSVSWYQQTPGQGLQFLFEYFSETQRNKGNFPGRFSGRQFSNSRSEMNVSTLELGDSALYLCASSPGLAGNEQFFGPGTRLTVL.

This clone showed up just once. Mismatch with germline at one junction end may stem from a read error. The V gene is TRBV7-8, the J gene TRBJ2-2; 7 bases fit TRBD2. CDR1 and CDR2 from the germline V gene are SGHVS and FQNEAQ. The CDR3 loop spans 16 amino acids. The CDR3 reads CASSLRRGGNAGELFF. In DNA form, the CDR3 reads TGTGCCAGCAGCCTTCGGAGGGGAGGGAACGCCGGGGAGCTGTTTTTT.

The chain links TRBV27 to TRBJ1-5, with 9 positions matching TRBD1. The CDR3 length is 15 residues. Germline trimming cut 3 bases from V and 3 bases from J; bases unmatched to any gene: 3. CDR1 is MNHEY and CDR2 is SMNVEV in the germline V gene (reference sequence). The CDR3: CASSFTGGNNQPQHF. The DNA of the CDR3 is TGTGCCAGCAGTTTCACAGGGGGCAACAATCAGCCCCAGCATTTT.

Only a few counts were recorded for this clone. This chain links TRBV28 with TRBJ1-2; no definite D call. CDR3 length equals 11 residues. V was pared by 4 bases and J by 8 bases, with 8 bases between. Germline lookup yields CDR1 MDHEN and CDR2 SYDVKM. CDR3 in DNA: TGTGCCAGCAGTTACAAGGAGGGCTACACCTTC. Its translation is CASSYKEGYTF.

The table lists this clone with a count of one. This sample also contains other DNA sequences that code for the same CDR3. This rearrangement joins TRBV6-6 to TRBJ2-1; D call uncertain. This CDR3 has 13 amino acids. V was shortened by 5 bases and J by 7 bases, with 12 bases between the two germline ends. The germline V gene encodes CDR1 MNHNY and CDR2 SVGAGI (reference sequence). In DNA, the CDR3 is TGTGCCAGCAGTCCACGACTGGCGAATGAGCAGTTCTTC. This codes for CASSPRLANEQFF.

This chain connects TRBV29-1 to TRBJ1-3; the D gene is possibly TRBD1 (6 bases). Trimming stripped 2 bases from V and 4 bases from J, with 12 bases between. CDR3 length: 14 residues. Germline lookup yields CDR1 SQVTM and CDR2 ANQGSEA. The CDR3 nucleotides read TGCAGCGTTGAACCACAGGGATCCGGAAACACCATATATTTT. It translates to CSVEPQGSGNTIYF.

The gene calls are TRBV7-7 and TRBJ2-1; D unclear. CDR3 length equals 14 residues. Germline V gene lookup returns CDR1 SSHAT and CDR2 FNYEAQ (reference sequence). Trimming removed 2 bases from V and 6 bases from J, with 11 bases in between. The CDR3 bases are TGTGCCAGCAGCTTACAACTATTCCCCAATGAGCAGTTCTTC. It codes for CASSLQLFPNEQFF. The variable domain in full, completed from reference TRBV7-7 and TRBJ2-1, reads GAGVSQSPRYKVTKRGQDVTLRCDPISSHATLYWYQQALGQGPEFLTYFNYEAQPDKSGLPSDRFSAERPEGSISTLTIQRTEQRDSAMYRCASSLQLFPNEQFFGPGTRLTVL.

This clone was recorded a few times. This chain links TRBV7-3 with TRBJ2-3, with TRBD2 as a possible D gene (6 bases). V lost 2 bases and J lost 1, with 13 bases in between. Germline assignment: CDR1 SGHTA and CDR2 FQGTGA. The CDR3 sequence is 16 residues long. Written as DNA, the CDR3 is TGTGCCAGCAGCTTAGTGCTGGGAGGTGGCACAGATACGCAGTATTTT. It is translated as CASSLVLGGGTDTQYF.

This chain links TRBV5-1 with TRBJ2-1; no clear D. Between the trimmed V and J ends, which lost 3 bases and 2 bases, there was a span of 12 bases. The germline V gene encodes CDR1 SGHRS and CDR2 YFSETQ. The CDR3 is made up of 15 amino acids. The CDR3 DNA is TGCGCCAGCAGCTCCAGACAAGGGACCTACAATGAGCAGTTCTTC. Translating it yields CASSSRQGTYNEQFF. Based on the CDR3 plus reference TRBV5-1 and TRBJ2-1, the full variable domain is KAGVTQTPRYLIKTRGQQVTLSCSPISGHRSVSWYQQTPGQGLQFLFEYFSETQRNKGNFPGRFSGRQFSNSRSEMNVSTLELGDSALYLCASSSRQGTYNEQFFGPGTRLTVL.

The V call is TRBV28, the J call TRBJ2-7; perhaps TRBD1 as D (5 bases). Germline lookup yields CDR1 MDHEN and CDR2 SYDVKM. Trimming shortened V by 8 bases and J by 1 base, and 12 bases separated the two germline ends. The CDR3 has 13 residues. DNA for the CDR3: TGTGCCAGCGGCTTCTCAGGGTCCTACGAGCAGTACTTC. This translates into CASGFSGSYEQYF.

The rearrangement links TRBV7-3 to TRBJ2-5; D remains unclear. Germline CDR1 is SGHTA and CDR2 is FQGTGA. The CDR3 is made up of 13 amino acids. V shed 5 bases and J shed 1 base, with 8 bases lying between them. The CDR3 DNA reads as TGTGCCAGCAGCCGGGCGGTCCAAGAGACCCAGTACTTC. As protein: CASSRAVQETQYF.

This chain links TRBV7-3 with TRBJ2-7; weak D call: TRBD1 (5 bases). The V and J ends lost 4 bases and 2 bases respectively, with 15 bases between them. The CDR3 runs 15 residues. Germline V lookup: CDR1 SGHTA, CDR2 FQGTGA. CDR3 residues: CASSSSGSGAYEQYF. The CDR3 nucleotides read TGTGCCAGCAGCTCCTCAGGGTCTGGGGCCTACGAGCAGTACTTC.

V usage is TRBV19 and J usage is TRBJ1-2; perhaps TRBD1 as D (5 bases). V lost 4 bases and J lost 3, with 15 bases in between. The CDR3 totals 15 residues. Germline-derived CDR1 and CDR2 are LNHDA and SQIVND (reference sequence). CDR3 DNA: TGTGCCAGTAGTAATGGGGGAAGTAGGGACTATGGCTACACCTTC. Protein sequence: CASSNGGSRDYGYTF.

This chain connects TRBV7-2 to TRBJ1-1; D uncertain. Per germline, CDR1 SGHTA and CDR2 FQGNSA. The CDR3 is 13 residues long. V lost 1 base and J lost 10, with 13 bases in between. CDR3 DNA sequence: TGTGCCAGCAGCTTAGGGAGGGCCGCGGGAGCTTTCTTT. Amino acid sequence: CASSLGRAAGAFF.

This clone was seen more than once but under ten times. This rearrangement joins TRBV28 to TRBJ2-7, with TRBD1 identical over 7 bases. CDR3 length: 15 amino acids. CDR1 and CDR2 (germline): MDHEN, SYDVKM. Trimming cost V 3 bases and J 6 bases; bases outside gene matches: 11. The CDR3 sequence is CASSFMRTGVGEQYF. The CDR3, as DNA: TGTGCCAGCAGTTTTATGCGTACAGGGGTCGGCGAGCAGTACTTC.

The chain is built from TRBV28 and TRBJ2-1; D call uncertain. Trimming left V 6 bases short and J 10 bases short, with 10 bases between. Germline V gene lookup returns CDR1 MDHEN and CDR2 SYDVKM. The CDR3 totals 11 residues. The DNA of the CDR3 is TGTGCCAGCAGCGGAATTCTGGAGCAGTTCTTC. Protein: CASSGILEQFF.

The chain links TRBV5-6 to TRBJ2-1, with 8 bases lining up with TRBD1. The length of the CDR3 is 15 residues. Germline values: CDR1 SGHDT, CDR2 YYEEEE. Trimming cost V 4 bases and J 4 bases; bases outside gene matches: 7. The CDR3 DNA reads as TGTGCCAGCAGCACGGCCGGGACAGGATACAATGAGCAGTTCTTC. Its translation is CASSTAGTGYNEQFF.

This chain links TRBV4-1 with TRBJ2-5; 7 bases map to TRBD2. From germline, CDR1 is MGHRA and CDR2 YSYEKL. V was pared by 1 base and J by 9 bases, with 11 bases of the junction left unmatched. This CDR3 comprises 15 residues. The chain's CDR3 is CASSQGLGLEGSQYF. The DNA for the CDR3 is TGCGCCAGCAGCCAAGGCTTAGGACTAGAGGGTTCCCAGTACTTC.

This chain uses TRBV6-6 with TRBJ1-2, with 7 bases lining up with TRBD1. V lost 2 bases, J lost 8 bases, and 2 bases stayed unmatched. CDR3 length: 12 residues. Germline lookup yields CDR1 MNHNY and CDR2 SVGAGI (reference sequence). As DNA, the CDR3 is TGTGCCAGCAGTTACCAGGGGGGCGGCTACACCTTC. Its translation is CASSYQGGGYTF.

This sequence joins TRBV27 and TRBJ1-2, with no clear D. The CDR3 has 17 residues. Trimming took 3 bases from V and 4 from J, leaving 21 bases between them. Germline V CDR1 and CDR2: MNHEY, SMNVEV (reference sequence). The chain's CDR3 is CASSFYSGRPDGYGYTF. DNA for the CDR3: TGTGCCAGCAGTTTCTACTCCGGACGCCCGGATGGCTATGGCTACACCTTC.

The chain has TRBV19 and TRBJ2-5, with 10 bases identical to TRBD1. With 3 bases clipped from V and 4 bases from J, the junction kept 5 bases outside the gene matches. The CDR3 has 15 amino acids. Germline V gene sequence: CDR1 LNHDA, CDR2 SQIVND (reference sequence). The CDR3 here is CASSIRRTGGETQYF. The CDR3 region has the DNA TGTGCCAGTAGTATTAGGCGGACAGGGGGAGAGACCCAGTACTTC. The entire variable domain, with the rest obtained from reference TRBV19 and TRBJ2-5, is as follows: DGGITQSPKYLFRKEGQNVTLSCEQNLNHDAMYWYRQDPGQGLRLIYYSQIVNDFQKGDIAEGYSVSREKKESFPLTVTSAQKNPTAFYLCASSIRRTGGETQYFGPGTRLLVL.

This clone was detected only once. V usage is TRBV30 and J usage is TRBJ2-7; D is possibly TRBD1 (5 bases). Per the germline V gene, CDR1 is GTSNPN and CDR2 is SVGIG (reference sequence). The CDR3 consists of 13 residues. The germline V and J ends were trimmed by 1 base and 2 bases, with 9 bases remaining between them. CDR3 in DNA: TGTGCCTGGAGTGCAGGGCCCGCCTACGAGCAGTACTTC. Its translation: CAWSAGPAYEQYF.

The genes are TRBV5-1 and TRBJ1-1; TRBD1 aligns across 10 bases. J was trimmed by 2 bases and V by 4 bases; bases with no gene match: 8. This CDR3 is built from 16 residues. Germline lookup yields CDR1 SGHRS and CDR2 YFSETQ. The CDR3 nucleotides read TGCGCCAGCAGCCCCGGACAGGGGGTTCCAAACACTGAAGCTTTCTTT. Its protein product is CASSPGQGVPNTEAFF.